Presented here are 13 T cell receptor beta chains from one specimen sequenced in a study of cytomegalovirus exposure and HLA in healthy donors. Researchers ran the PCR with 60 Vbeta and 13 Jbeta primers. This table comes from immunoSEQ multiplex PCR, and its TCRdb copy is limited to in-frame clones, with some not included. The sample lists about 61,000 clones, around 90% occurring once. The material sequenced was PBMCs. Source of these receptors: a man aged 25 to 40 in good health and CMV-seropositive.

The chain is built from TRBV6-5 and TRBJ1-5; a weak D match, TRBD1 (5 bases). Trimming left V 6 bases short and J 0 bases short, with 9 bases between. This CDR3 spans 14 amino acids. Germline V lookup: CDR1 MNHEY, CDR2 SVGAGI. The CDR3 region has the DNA TGTGCCAGCAGGCCCGACAGTAGCAATCAGCCCCAGCATTTT. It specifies CASRPDSSNQPQHF.

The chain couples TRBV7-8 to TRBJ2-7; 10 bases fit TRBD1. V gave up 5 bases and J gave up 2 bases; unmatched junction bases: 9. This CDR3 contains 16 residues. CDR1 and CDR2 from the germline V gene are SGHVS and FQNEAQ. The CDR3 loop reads CASSNFRDRGPYEQYF. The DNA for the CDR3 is TGTGCCAGCAGCAACTTCCGGGACAGGGGCCCCTACGAGCAGTACTTC. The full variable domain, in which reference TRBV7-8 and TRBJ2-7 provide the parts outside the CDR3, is GAGVSQSPRYKVAKRGQDVALRCDPISGHVSLFWYQQALGQGPEFLTYFQNEAQLDKSGLPSDRFFAERPEGSVSTLKIQRTQQEDSAVYLCASSNFRDRGPYEQYFGPGTRLTVT.

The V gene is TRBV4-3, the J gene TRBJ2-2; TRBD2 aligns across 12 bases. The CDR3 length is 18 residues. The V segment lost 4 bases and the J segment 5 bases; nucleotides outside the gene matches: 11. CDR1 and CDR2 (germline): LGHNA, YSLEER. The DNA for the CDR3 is TGCGCCAGCAGCCCCCGTGCGACTAGCGGGAGTGGTACCGGGGAGCTGTTTTTT. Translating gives CASSPRATSGSGTGELFF.

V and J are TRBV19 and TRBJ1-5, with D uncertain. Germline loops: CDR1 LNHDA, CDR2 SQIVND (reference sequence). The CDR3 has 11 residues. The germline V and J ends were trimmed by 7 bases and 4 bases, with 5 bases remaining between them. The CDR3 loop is CASIENQPQHF. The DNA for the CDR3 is TGTGCCAGTATTGAGAATCAGCCCCAGCATTTT.

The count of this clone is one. The CDR3, as DNA: TGCGCCAGCAGCCCCCGGACTAGCGGGAGTTCGGCCAATGAGCAGTTCTTC. Protein: CASSPRTSGSSANEQFF. V is TRBV5-1 and J is TRBJ2-1; 13 positions agree with TRBD2. There are 17 residues in the CDR3. Germline values: CDR1 SGHRS, CDR2 YFSETQ. The V segment lost 4 bases and the J segment 6 bases; nucleotides outside the gene matches: 10.

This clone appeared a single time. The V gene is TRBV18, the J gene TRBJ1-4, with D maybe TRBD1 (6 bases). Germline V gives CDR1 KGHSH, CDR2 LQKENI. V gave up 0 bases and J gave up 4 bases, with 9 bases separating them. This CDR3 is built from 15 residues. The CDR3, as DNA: TGTGCCAGCTCACCACCCGGACAGCGTAATGAAAAACTGTTTTTT. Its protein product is CASSPPGQRNEKLFF.

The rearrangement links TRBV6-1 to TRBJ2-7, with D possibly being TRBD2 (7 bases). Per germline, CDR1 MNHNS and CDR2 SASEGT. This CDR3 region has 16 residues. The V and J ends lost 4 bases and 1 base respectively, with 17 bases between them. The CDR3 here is CASSARGGGPSYEQYF. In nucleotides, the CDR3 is TGTGCCAGCAGTGCCCGAGGGGGAGGGCCTTCCTACGAGCAGTACTTC.

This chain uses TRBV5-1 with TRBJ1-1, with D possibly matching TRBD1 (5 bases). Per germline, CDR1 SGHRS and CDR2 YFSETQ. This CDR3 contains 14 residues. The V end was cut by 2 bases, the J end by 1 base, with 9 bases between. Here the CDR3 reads CASSLNRQNTEAFF. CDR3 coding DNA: TGCGCCAGCAGCTTAAACAGGCAGAACACTGAAGCTTTCTTT.

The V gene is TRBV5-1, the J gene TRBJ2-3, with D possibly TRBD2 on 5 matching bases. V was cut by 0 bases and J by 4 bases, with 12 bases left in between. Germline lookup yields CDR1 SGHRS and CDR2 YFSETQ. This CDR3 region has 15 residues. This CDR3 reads CASSLDLAGPDTQYF. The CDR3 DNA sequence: TGCGCCAGCAGCTTGGACCTAGCTGGCCCAGATACGCAGTATTTT.

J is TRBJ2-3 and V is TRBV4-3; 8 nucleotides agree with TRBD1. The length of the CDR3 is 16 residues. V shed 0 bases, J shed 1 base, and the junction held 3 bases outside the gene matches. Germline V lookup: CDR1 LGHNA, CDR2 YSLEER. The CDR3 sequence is CASSQDRGQGTDTQYF. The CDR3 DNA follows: TGCGCCAGCAGCCAAGACAGGGGGCAAGGCACAGATACGCAGTATTTT.

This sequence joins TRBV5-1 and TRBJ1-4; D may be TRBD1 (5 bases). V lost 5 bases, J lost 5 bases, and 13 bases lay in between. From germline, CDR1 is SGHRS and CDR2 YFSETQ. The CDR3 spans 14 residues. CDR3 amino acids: CASSPRGLNEKLFF. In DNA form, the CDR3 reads TGCGCCAGCAGTCCGCGGGGGTTGAATGAAAAACTGTTTTTT.

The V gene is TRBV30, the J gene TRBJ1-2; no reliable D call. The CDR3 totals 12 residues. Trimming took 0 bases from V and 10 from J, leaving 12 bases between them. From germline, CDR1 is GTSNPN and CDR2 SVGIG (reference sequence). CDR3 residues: CAWSVSQTIYTF. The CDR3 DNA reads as TGTGCCTGGAGTGTGAGCCAGACTATCTACACCTTC.

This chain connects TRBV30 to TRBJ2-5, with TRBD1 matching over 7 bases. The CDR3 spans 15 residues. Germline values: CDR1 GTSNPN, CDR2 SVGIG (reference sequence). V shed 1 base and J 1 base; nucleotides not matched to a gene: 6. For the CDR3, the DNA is TGTGCCTGGAGTGACTCCGGGACAGTCCAAGAGACCCAGTACTTC. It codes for CAWSDSGTVQETQYF.